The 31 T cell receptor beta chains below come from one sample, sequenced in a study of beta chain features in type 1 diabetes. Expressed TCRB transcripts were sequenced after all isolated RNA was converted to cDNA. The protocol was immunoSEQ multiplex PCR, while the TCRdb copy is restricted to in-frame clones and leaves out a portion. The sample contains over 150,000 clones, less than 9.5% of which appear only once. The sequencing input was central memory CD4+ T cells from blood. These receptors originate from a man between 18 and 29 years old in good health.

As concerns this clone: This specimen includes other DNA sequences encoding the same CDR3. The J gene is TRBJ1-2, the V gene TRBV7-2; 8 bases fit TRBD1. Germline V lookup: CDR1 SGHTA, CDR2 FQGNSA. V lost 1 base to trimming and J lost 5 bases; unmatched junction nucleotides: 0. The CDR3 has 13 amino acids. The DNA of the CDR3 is TGTGCCAGCAGCTTAGGACAGGGGTATGGCTACACCTTC. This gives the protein CASSLGQGYGYTF.

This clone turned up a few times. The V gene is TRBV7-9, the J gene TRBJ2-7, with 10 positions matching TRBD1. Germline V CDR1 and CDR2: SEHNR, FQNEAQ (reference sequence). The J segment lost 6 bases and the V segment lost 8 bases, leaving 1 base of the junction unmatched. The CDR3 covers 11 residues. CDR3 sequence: CASGTGVEQYF. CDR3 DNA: TGTGCCAGCGGGACAGGGGTCGAGCAGTACTTC.

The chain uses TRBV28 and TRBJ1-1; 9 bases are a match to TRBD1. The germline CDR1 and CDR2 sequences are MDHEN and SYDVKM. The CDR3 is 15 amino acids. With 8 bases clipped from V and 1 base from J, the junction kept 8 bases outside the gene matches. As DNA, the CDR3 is TGTGCCAGCGGCTATGGGACAGGGCCGAACACTGAAGCTTTCTTT. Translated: CASGYGTGPNTEAFF.

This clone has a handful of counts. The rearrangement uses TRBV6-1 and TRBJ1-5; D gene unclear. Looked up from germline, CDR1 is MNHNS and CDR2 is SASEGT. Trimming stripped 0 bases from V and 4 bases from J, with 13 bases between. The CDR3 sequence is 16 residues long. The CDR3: CASSEAEVRRNQPQHF. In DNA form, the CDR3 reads TGTGCCAGCAGTGAAGCCGAGGTCAGGAGGAATCAGCCCCAGCATTTT.

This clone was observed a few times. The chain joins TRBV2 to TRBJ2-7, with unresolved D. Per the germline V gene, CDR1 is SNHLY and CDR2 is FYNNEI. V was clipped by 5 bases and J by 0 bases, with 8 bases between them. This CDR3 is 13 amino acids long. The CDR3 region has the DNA TGTGCCAGCAGTTACGACACCTCCTACGAGCAGTACTTC. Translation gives CASSYDTSYEQYF.

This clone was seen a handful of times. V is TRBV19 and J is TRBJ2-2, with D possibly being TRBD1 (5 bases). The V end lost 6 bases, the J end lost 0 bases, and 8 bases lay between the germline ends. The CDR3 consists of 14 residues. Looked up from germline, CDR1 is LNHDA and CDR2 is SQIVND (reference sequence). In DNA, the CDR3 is TGTGCCAGTAGCTGGACAACGAACACCGGGGAGCTGTTTTTT. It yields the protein CASSWTTNTGELFF.

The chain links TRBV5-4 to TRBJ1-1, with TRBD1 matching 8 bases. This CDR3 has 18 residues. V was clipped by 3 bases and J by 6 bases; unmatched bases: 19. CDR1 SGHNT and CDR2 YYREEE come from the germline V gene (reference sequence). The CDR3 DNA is TGTGCCAGCAGCTCCCCCAGGGGGCGGGCGGACCTCGGGGCTGAAGCTTTCTTT. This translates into CASSSPRGRADLGAEAFF.

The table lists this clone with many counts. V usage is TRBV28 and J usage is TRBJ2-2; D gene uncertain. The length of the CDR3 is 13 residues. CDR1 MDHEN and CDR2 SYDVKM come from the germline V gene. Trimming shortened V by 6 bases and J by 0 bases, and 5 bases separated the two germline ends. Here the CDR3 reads CASRLSNTGELFF. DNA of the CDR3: TGTGCCAGCAGACTTTCGAACACCGGGGAGCTGTTTTTT. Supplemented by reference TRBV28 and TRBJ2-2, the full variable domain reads DVKVTQSSRYLVKRTGEKVFLECVQDMDHENMFWYRQDPGLGLRLIYFSYDVKMKEKGDIPEGYSVSREKKERFSLILESASTNQTSMYLCASRLSNTGELFFGEGSRLTVL.

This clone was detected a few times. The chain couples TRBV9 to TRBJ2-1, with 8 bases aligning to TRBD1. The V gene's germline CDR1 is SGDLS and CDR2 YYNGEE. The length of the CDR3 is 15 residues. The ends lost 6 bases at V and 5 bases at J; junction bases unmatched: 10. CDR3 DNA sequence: TGTGCCAGCAACTTGGGGGGACAGGCCGACAATGAGCAGTTCTTC. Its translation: CASNLGGQADNEQFF.

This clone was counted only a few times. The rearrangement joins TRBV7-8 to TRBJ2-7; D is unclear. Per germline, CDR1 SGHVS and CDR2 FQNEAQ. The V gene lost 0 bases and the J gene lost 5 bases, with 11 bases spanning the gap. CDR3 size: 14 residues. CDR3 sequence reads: CASSLALRSDEQYF. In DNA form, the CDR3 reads TGTGCCAGCAGCTTAGCTCTGCGAAGCGACGAGCAGTACTTC.

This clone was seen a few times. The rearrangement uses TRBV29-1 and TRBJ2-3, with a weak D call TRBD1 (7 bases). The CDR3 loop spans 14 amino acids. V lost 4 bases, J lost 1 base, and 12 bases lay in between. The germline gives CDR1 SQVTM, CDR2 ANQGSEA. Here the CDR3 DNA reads TGCAGCGTTGGCCAGGGGGGAGGCACAGATACGCAGTATTTT. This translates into CSVGQGGGTDTQYF.

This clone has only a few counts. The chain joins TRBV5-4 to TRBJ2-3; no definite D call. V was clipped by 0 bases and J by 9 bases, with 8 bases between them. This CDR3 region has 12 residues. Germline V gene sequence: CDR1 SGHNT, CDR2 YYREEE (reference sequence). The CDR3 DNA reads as TGTGCCAGCAGCTTGGAGGCTAGGACGCAGTATTTT. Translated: CASSLEARTQYF.

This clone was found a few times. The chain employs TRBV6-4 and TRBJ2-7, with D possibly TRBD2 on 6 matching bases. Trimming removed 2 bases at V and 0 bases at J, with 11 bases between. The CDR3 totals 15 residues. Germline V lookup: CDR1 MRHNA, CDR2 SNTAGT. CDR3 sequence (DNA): TGTGCCAGCAGTGACGCAAAGCGGGTCTCCTACGAGCAGTACTTC. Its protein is CASSDAKRVSYEQYF.

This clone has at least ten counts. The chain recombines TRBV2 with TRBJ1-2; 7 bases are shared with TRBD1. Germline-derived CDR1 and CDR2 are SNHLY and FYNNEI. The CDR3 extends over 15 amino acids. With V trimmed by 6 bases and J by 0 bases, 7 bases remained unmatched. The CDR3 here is CASRKQGIANYGYTF. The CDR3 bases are TGTGCCAGCAGAAAACAGGGGATTGCTAACTATGGCTACACCTTC.

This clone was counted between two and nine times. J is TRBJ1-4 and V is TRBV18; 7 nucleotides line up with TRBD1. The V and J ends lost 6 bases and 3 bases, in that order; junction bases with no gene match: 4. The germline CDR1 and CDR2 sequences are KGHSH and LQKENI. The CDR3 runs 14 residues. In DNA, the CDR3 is TGTGCCAGCTCTGCCGGGACAGCTAATGAAAAACTGTTTTTT. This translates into CASSAGTANEKLFF.

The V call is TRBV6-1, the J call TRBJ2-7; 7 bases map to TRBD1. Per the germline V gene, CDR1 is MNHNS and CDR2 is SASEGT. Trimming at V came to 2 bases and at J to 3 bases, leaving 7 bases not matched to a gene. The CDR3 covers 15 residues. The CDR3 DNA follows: TGTGCCAGCAGTGAAACCGGGACAGACGTCTACGAGCAGTACTTC. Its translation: CASSETGTDVYEQYF.

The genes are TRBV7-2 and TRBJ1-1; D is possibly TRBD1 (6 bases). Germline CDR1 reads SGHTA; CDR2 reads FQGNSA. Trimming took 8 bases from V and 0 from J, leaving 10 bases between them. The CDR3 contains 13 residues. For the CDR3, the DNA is TGTGCCAGCGCCGGACAGATGAACACTGAAGCTTTCTTT. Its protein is CASAGQMNTEAFF.

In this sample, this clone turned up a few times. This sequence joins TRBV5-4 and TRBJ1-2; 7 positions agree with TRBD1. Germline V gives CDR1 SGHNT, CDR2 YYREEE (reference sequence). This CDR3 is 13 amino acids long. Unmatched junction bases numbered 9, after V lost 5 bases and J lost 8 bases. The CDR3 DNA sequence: TGTGCCAGCAGTTTCGACAGGGAGTACGGCTACACCTTC. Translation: CASSFDREYGYTF.

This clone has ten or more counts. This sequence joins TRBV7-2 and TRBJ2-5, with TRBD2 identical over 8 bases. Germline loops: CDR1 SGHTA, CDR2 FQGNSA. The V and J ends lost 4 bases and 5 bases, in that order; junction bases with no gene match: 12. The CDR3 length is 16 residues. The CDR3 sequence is CASSYNSGGRGETQYF. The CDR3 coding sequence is TGTGCCAGCAGCTATAACTCGGGGGGGCGTGGGGAGACCCAGTACTTC.

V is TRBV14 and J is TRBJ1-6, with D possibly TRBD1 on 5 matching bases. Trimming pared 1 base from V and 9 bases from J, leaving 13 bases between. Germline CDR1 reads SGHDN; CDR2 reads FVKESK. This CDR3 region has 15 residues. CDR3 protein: CASSQVGGRGSPLHF. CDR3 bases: TGTGCCAGCAGCCAAGTCGGGGGTAGGGGTTCACCCCTCCACTTT.

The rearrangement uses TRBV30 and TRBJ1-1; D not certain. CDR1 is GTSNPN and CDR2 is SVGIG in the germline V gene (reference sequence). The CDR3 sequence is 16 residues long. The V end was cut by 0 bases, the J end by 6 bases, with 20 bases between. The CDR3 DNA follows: TGTGCCTGGAGTGTACTTCCCCGGGCGGGTCGGGCTGAAGCTTTCTTT. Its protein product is CAWSVLPRAGRAEAFF.

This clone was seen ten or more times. CDR3 sequence: CASSQGQPSTDTQYF. The CDR3 nucleotides are TGTGCCAGCAGCCAAGGACAGCCTAGCACAGATACGCAGTATTTT. The chain uses TRBV4-2 and TRBJ2-3; D is possibly TRBD1 (5 bases). CDR3 length equals 15 residues. V was trimmed by 1 base and J by 0 bases, leaving 8 bases between them. Germline-derived CDR1 and CDR2 are LGHNA and YNFKEQ.

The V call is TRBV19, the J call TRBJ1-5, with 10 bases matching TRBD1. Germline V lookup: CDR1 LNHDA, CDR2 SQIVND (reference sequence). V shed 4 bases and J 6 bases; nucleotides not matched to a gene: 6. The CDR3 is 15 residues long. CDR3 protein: CASSTQTGGGQPQHF. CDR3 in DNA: TGTGCCAGTAGTACCCAGACAGGGGGCGGTCAGCCCCAGCATTTT.

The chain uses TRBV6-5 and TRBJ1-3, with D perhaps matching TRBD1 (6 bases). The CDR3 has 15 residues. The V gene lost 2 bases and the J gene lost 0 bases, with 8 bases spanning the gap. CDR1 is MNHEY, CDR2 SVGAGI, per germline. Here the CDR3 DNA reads TGTGCCAGCAGTTACAACAGGGACTCTGGAAACACCATATATTTT. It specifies CASSYNRDSGNTIYF.

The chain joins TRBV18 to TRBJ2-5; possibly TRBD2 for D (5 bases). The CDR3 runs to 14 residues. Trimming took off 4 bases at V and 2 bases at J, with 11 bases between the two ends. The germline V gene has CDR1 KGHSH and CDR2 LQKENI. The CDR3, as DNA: TGTGCCAGCTCACAACAAGGGAGACAAGAGACCCAGTACTTC. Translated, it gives CASSQQGRQETQYF.

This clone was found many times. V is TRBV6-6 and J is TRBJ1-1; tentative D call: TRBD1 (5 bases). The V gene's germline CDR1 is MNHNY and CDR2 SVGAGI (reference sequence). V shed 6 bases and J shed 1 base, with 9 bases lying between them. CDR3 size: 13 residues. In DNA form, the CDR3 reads TGTGCCAGCAGCAAAACAGGGAACACTGAAGCTTTCTTT. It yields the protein CASSKTGNTEAFF.

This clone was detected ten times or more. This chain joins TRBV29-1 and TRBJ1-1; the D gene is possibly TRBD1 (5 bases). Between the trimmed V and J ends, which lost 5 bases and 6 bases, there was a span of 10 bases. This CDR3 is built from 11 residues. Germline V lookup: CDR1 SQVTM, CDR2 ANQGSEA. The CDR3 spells CSVSQGPEAFF. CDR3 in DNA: TGCAGCGTTTCTCAGGGCCCTGAAGCTTTCTTT.

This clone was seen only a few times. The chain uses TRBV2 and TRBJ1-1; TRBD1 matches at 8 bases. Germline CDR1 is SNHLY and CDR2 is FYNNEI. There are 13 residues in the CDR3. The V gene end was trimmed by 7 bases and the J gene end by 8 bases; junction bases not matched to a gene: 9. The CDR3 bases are TGTGCCAGCACCGTAGGACAGGGCTCCGAAGCTTTCTTT. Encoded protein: CASTVGQGSEAFF.

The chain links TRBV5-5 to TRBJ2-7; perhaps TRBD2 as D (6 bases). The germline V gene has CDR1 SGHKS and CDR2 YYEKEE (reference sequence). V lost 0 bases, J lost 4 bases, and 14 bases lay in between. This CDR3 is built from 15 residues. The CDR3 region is CASSLGWRAEYEQYF. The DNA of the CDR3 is TGTGCCAGCAGCTTGGGATGGAGGGCCGAATACGAGCAGTACTTC.

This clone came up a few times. CDR3 DNA: TGTGCCAGCAGTTTAAACGGGGGTAGAAAAGAGACCCAGTACTTC. As protein: CASSLNGGRKETQYF. This chain links TRBV27 with TRBJ2-5, with D maybe TRBD2 (6 bases). With 2 bases removed from V and 3 bases from J, the gap between germline ends came to 13 bases. This CDR3 spans 15 amino acids. CDR1 and CDR2 (germline): MNHEY, SMNVEV (reference sequence).

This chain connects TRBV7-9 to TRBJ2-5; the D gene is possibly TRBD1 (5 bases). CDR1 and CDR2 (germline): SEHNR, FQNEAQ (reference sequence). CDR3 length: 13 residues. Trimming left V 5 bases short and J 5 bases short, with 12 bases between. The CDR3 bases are TGTGCCAGCAGCATGAGACAGTCGGAGACCCAGTACTTC. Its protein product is CASSMRQSETQYF.